This entry is about one TCR beta chain. Its antigen is unknown. The sample originates from a study of shared clonotypes between healthy human individuals. The study's findings and limits: With a handful of donors compared, approximately 5.5% of naive CD4 clonotypes were shared.

Germline CDR1 and CDR2: SNHLY and FYNNEI. The CDR3 loop spans 13 amino acids. With 6 bases removed from V and 1 base from J, the gap between germline ends came to 9 bases. Across several immunoSEQ plates, the genomic DNA of each subset was split evenly. TCRdb's copy holds only in-frame clones and misses some; the assay was immunoSEQ multiplex PCR. The table records 2 million to 3 million clones, 90% to 95% of them present only once. The gene calls are TRBV2 and TRBJ1-1; no clear D gene. The sequenced material came from naive CD4+ T cells from PBMCs. Indicated subset: CD45RA+ positively selected. The origin of this receptor is a man younger than 30 in good health. Some clones in this sample may be carry-over from other donors' samples. The CDR3 bases are TGTGCCAGCAGCGCGAGTAAGAACACTGAAGCTTTCTTT. Protein: CASSASKNTEAFF.